The 27 T cell receptor beta chains below were found in one sample sequenced in a study of T cells in localized non-small cell lung cancer. The table came from immunoSEQ multiplex PCR; TCRdb's copy has only in-frame clones and leaves some out. The table shows about 52,000 clones, with around nine tenths occurring only once. This specimen consisted of PBMCs, obtained before any cancer treatment. The receptors shown here come from a female donor with stage II lung adenocarcinoma.

J is TRBJ2-3 and V is TRBV7-9; D is unresolved. Germline values: CDR1 SEHNR, CDR2 FQNEAQ (reference sequence). The CDR3 totals 12 residues. The V gene lost 2 bases and the J gene lost 14 bases, with 14 bases spanning the gap. The CDR3: CASSLSVLLAYF. The CDR3 DNA reads as TGTGCCAGCAGCTTATCCGTCCTACTGGCGTATTTT. Full variable domain (rest looked up from reference TRBV7-9 and TRBJ2-3): DTGVSQNPRHKITKRGQNVTFRCDPISEHNRLYWYRQTLGQGPEFLTYFQNEAQLEKSRLLSDRFSAERPKGSFSTLEIQRTEQGDSAMYLCASSLSVLLAYFGPGTRLTVL.

The chain recombines TRBV6-6 with TRBJ1-1; D is undetermined. The CDR3 spans 11 residues. V dropped 5 bases and J dropped 8 bases, with 9 bases sitting between them. Germline CDR1 MNHNY, CDR2 SVGAGI (reference sequence). This chain's CDR3 is CASSHAGEAFF. In nucleotides, the CDR3 is TGTGCCAGCAGTCACGCGGGCGAAGCTTTCTTT.

The rearrangement uses TRBV7-9 and TRBJ2-3; maybe TRBD1 (5 bases). V lost 3 bases to trimming and J lost 1 base, with 14 bases between them. This CDR3 has 16 residues. Germline V gives CDR1 SEHNR, CDR2 FQNEAQ (reference sequence). This chain's CDR3 is CASSFPEVGGTDTQYF. CDR3 in DNA: TGTGCCAGCAGCTTCCCCGAGGTAGGGGGCACAGATACGCAGTATTTT. Together with reference TRBV7-9 and TRBJ2-3, the CDR3 gives the full variable domain: DTGVSQNPRHKITKRGQNVTFRCDPISEHNRLYWYRQTLGQGPEFLTYFQNEAQLEKSRLLSDRFSAERPKGSFSTLEIQRTEQGDSAMYLCASSFPEVGGTDTQYFGPGTRLTVL.

The chain has TRBV7-9 and TRBJ2-7; tentative D call: TRBD1 (6 bases). This CDR3 is built from 14 residues. V was clipped by 7 bases and J by 7 bases, with 20 bases between them. CDR1 is SEHNR, CDR2 FQNEAQ, per germline (reference sequence). CDR3 sequence: CASTRDTLLREQYF. The CDR3 nucleotides are TGTGCCAGCACCAGGGACACTCTCCTGAGGGAGCAGTACTTC.

V is TRBV29-1 and J is TRBJ1-1; 8 positions match TRBD1. CDR3 length: 14 amino acids. Unmatched junction bases numbered 7, after V lost 6 bases and J lost 1 base. Germline loops: CDR1 SQVTM, CDR2 ANQGSEA. CDR3 DNA: TGCAGCGTGCCAGGGGGCGGTGGGAACACTGAAGCTTTCTTT. It is translated as CSVPGGGGNTEAFF.

This clone has more than one count but fewer than ten. This chain connects TRBV29-1 to TRBJ1-1; D possibly corresponds to TRBD1 (5 bases). The ends were cut back, 7 bases at V and 2 bases at J, with 14 bases in the middle. Per the germline V gene, CDR1 is SQVTM and CDR2 is ANQGSEA. CDR3 size: 13 residues. CDR3 sequence: CSAPGLANTEAFF. The DNA for the CDR3 is TGCAGCGCTCCGGGACTCGCAAACACTGAAGCTTTCTTT.

Turning to this clone: The sample has other DNA sequences that encode this CDR3 too. V usage is TRBV28 and J usage is TRBJ2-3; TRBD1 might be the D (5 bases). Germline CDR1 reads MDHEN; CDR2 reads SYDVKM. Between the trimmed V and J ends, which lost 6 bases and 3 bases, there was a span of 13 bases. The CDR3 covers 14 residues. The CDR3 protein is CASSWQGPTDTQYF. CDR3 DNA sequence: TGTGCCAGCAGCTGGCAGGGCCCTACAGATACGCAGTATTTT.

V usage is TRBV11-3 and J usage is TRBJ2-2; 7 bases are shared with TRBD1. The V gene's germline CDR1 is SGHNT and CDR2 YENEEA. Trimming cost V 3 bases and J 0 bases; bases outside gene matches: 1. This CDR3 comprises 15 residues. CDR3 sequence reads: CASSLGQTNTGELFF. CDR3 nucleotides: TGTGCCAGCAGCTTGGGACAGACGAACACCGGGGAGCTGTTTTTT.

This clone was counted only a few times. The gene calls are TRBV7-8 and TRBJ1-5, with 8 bases matching TRBD1. This CDR3 has 14 amino acids. In germline, CDR1 is SGHVS, CDR2 FQNEAQ. The junction had 5 bases not matched to a gene; V was cut back by 5 bases and J by 5 bases. CDR3 nucleotides: TGTGCCAGCAGCAAGGACAGGGCAGATCAGCCCCAGCATTTT. Translating gives CASSKDRADQPQHF.

V is TRBV6-1 and J is TRBJ2-2; no definite D call. There are 15 residues in the CDR3. Germline V gives CDR1 MNHNS, CDR2 SASEGT. Trimming left V 4 bases short and J 0 bases short, with 9 bases between. The CDR3 reads CASSARPTNTGELFF. CDR3 coding DNA: TGTGCCAGCAGTGCGAGACCTACGAACACCGGGGAGCTGTTTTTT.

CDR3 DNA: TGTGCCAGCAGCTTTAGGAGAAACACTGAAGCTTTCTTT. It yields the protein CASSFRRNTEAFF. The chain couples TRBV7-6 to TRBJ1-1; no firm D call. Between the trimmed V and J ends, which lost 3 bases and 2 bases, there was a span of 7 bases. CDR3 length: 13 residues. Looked up from germline, CDR1 is SGHVS and CDR2 is FNYEAQ.

This rearrangement joins TRBV5-1 to TRBJ2-7, with 9 bases identical to TRBD1. V shed 1 base, J shed 0 bases, and the junction held 2 bases outside the gene matches. Looked up from germline, CDR1 is SGHRS and CDR2 is YFSETQ. The CDR3 extends over 15 amino acids. The CDR3 DNA is TGCGCCAGCAGCTTGTGGACAGGGGCCTCCTACGAGCAGTACTTC. Its protein product is CASSLWTGASYEQYF.

The chain joins TRBV5-4 to TRBJ2-7, with 7 positions matching TRBD2. CDR3 length: 14 amino acids. Per the germline V gene, CDR1 is SGHNT and CDR2 is YYREEE (reference sequence). V dropped 4 bases and J dropped 3; count of bases not matched to a gene: 7. The CDR3 sequence: CASSPRGGSYEQYF. CDR3 DNA: TGTGCCAGCAGCCCCCGAGGCGGGAGCTACGAGCAGTACTTC.

This chain joins TRBV5-8 and TRBJ2-3, with TRBD2 identical over 11 bases. CDR3 length: 16 amino acids. Germline CDR1 and CDR2: SGHTS and YDEGEE. After removal of 4 bases from V and 2 bases from J, the junction contained 6 bases not matched to a gene. The CDR3 DNA is TGTGCCAGCAGCCCCGGGACTAGCGGATTCACAGATACGCAGTATTTT. Translating it yields CASSPGTSGFTDTQYF. Supplemented by reference TRBV5-8 and TRBJ2-3, the full variable domain reads EAGVTQSPTHLIKTRGQQATLRCSPISGHTSVYWYQQALGLGLQFLLWYDEGEERNRGNFPPRFSGRQFPNYSSELNVNALELEDSALYLCASSPGTSGFTDTQYFGPGTRLTVL.

The chain has TRBV5-1 and TRBJ2-7, with D perhaps TRBD2 (6 bases). Germline lookup yields CDR1 SGHRS and CDR2 YFSETQ. The V and J ends lost 2 bases and 7 bases respectively, with 28 bases between them. This CDR3 is 18 amino acids long. The CDR3 DNA sequence: TGCGCCAGCAGCTTTGGTGGGACCTTCGAGCGGGCGACTCCTGAGCAGTACTTC. This sequence encodes CASSFGGTFERATPEQYF. The full variable domain, its missing parts supplied by reference TRBV5-1 and TRBJ2-7, is KAGVTQTPRYLIKTRGQQVTLSCSPISGHRSVSWYQQTPGQGLQFLFEYFSETQRNKGNFPGRFSGRQFSNSRSEMNVSTLELGDSALYLCASSFGGTFERATPEQYFGPGTRLTVT.

This clone appeared a few times. This chain joins TRBV4-2 and TRBJ2-3; no clear D. Deletions cut 4 bases from V and 3 bases from J, with 8 bases between. This CDR3 contains 13 residues. Germline V gives CDR1 LGHNA, CDR2 YNFKEQ. DNA for the CDR3: TGTGCCAGCAGCCGCCTTGATACAGATACGCAGTATTTT. It codes for CASSRLDTDTQYF.

V gene TRBV7-2 combines with J gene TRBJ2-1; D might be TRBD1 (5 bases). The CDR3 spans 15 residues. From germline, CDR1 is SGHTA and CDR2 FQGNSA. The V end lost 1 base, the J end lost 4 bases, and 11 bases lay between the germline ends. DNA for the CDR3: TGTGCCAGCAGCTTAGAAGTAGGGGTTTACAATGAGCAGTTCTTC. Translating gives CASSLEVGVYNEQFF.

CDR3 amino acids: CASESTSTGGISYNEQFF. As DNA, the CDR3 is TGTGCCAGTGAGAGTACATCGACAGGGGGAATCTCCTACAATGAGCAGTTCTTC. The chain employs TRBV19 and TRBJ2-1, with 9 bases identical to TRBD1. Looked up from germline, CDR1 is LNHDA and CDR2 is SQIVND (reference sequence). Trimming removed 8 bases from V and 0 bases from J; junction bases left unmatched: 14. This CDR3 is 18 amino acids long. Full variable domain (remainder filled in from reference TRBV19 and TRBJ2-1): DGGITQSPKYLFRKEGQNVTLSCEQNLNHDAMYWYRQDPGQGLRLIYYSQIVNDFQKGDIAEGYSVSREKKESFPLTVTSAQKNPTAFYLCASESTSTGGISYNEQFFGPGTRLTVL.

The chain recombines TRBV7-6 with TRBJ1-1; 7 nucleotides line up with TRBD1. Germline V gives CDR1 SGHVS, CDR2 FNYEAQ. There are 15 residues in the CDR3. J was trimmed by 0 bases and V by 5 bases; bases with no gene match: 6. The chain's CDR3 is CASSQGQNLNTEAFF. DNA of the CDR3: TGTGCCAGCAGCCAGGGACAGAACCTGAACACTGAAGCTTTCTTT.

This clone came up once. This chain connects TRBV20-1 to TRBJ1-1; D unclear. The CDR3 consists of 11 residues. Trimming stripped 3 bases from V and 4 bases from J, with 6 bases between. CDR1 is DFQATT and CDR2 is SNEGSKA in the germline V gene (reference sequence). Written as DNA, the CDR3 is TGCAGTGCTAGTGAAAGCACTGAAGCTTTCTTT. Translated, it gives CSASESTEAFF.

This clone came up a few times. The chain couples TRBV13 to TRBJ1-2; 8 positions match TRBD1. CDR3 length: 14 amino acids. Germline CDR1 and CDR2: PRHDT and FYEKMQ (reference sequence). Losses at the gene ends were 8 bases for V and 4 bases for J; bases not matched to a gene: 9. For the CDR3, the DNA is TGTGCCAGCCTGGGGCAGGGGGCAGGCTATGGCTACACCTTC. Translating it yields CASLGQGAGYGYTF.

The chain recombines TRBV25-1 with TRBJ2-5; possible D gene TRBD1, 5 bases. CDR3 length equals 13 residues. CDR1 MGHDK and CDR2 SYGVNS come from the germline V gene. V was clipped by 3 bases and J by 5 bases, with 10 bases between them. DNA for the CDR3: TGTGCCAGCAGTGAGAGACAGAAGGAGACCCAGTACTTC. Translation: CASSERQKETQYF.

This chain connects TRBV18 to TRBJ2-1; TRBD1 matches at 9 bases. The ends lost 3 bases at V and 4 bases at J; junction bases unmatched: 7. The CDR3 runs 16 residues. The germline V gene encodes CDR1 KGHSH and CDR2 LQKENI. CDR3 protein: CASSPPGQGFYNEQFF. CDR3 DNA: TGTGCCAGCTCACCTCCGGGACAGGGATTTTACAATGAGCAGTTCTTC.

This chain connects TRBV4-1 to TRBJ2-7; TRBD2 aligns across 12 bases. Germline V CDR1 and CDR2: MGHRA, YSYEKL. CDR3 length equals 18 residues. V dropped 4 bases and J dropped 0; count of bases not matched to a gene: 10. CDR3 loop: CASSPQTSGGTSSYEQYF. CDR3 DNA: TGCGCCAGCAGCCCCCAAACTAGCGGGGGGACCAGCTCCTACGAGCAGTACTTC.

This clone was recorded once. The chain employs TRBV29-1 and TRBJ2-2, with TRBD1 matching over 8 bases. The CDR3 is 13 residues long. The V and J ends lost 7 bases and 5 bases, in that order; junction bases with no gene match: 6. Per the germline V gene, CDR1 is SQVTM and CDR2 is ANQGSEA. The CDR3 DNA reads as TGCAGCGGCCGACAGGGGTCGACCGGGGAGCTGTTTTTT. This sequence encodes CSGRQGSTGELFF.

This sequence joins TRBV6-1 and TRBJ1-1; no clear D. The V and J ends lost 3 bases and 3 bases respectively, with 14 bases between them. CDR1 MNHNS and CDR2 SASEGT come from the germline V gene. The CDR3 contains 15 residues. The CDR3 here is CASSEGNWRDTEAFF. The CDR3 DNA sequence: TGTGCCAGCAGTGAGGGCAACTGGAGGGACACTGAAGCTTTCTTT.

V usage is TRBV18 and J usage is TRBJ1-5; possible D gene TRBD1, 5 bases. V was trimmed by 6 bases and J by 5 bases, leaving 17 bases between them. Germline V gene sequence: CDR1 KGHSH, CDR2 LQKENI. The CDR3 runs 15 residues. This chain's CDR3 is CASSLMRGRDQPQHF. The CDR3 DNA follows: TGTGCCAGCTCCCTCATGAGGGGCCGGGATCAGCCCCAGCATTTT.